This TCR beta chain emerged from a study of blood T cell repertoires in COVID-19. Turning to the study itself: Acute and convalescent COVID-19 specimens originated in the United States, Italy and Spain. Sample material is recorded as cDNA or gDNA derived from T cells, B-cell-depleted T cells, or PBMCs.

Germline V gene data show CDR1 as MNHEY and CDR2 as SMNVEV (reference sequence). The CDR3 is 13 amino acids. The V gene lost 3 bases and the J gene lost 3 bases, with 7 bases spanning the gap. In the authors' methods: Cell counts per sample came from amplifying reference gene primers. TCRdb keeps only in-frame clones here, not all; method: immunoSEQ multiplex PCR. The DNA gave D and trimming, while V, J and clone size come from that table. The sample has 160,000 or so clones, roughly 91% seen once. The TCR was taken from a young man with acute or convalescent COVID-19. The V call is TRBV27, the J call TRBJ2-3; D is ambiguous. The sample consisted of peripheral blood. CDR3 coding DNA: TGTGCCAGCAGTTTGACACGAACAGATACGCAGTATTTT. Its protein product is CASSLTRTDTQYF.